These T cell receptor beta chains were read from a single sample in a study of shared clonotypes between healthy human individuals. Assay used: immunoSEQ multiplex PCR; TCRdb lists only in-frame clones, some missing. The table includes roughly 770,000 clones, just over 95% detected once. Sequenced material: naive CD8+ T cells sorted from blood. The source of these receptors is a man younger than 40 in good health. Each CDR3 is given with its conserved first and last residue. The order of the fields is V gene, D gene, clone size, J gene, CDR3 protein, CDR3 DNA. D genes are given only for firm matches. The size field is filled for only some rows; it gives once, few, many or a size class.

>TRBV7-9|TRBD2|NA|TRBJ2-1
CASSLGLAGSYNEQFF
TGTGCCAGCAGCTTGGGACTAGCGGGTTCGTACAATGAGCAGTTCTTC
>TRBV28|NA|NA|TRBJ1-2
CASSLYQGYDYGYTF
TGTGCCAGCAGTTTATACCAGGGATATGACTATGGCTACACCTTC
>TRBV10-1|NA|NA|TRBJ1-1
CASRMSPSGIAFF
TGCGCCAGCAGAATGTCACCTTCGGGAATAGCTTTCTTT
>TRBV28|NA|NA|TRBJ2-4
CASSPRDYKNIQYF
TGTGCCAGCAGTCCGAGGGATTACAAAAACATTCAGTACTTC
>TRBV4-1|TRBD2|NA|TRBJ2-7
CASSQDRLAGGLGYEQYF
TGCGCCAGCAGCCAAGACCGGCTAGCGGGAGGGCTGGGCTACGAGCAGTACTTC
>TRBV27|NA|NA|TRBJ2-7
CASAGGVYEQYF
TGTGCCAGCGCAGGGGGGGTCTACGAGCAGTACTTC
>TRBV9|TRBD1|NA|TRBJ2-1
CASSVAVRGLEGNEQFF
TGTGCCAGCAGCGTAGCTGTCAGGGGGCTGGAAGGCAATGAGCAGTTCTTC
>TRBV7-9|NA|NA|TRBJ2-5
CASSQGFETQYF
TGTGCCAGCAGCCAGGGGTTCGAGACCCAGTACTTC
>TRBV7-7|NA|once|TRBJ2-5
CASSLGQGPGETQYF
TGTGCTAGCAGCTTAGGCCAGGGGCCGGGGGAGACCCAGTACTTC
>TRBV5-1|NA|NA|TRBJ2-7
CASSLVLGSDEQYF
TGCGCCAGCAGCTTGGTTCTAGGGAGTGACGAGCAGTACTTC
>TRBV7-9|NA|NA|TRBJ2-2
CASSFTGGTVGELFF
TGTGCCAGCAGCTTCACCGGTGGGACTGTCGGGGAGCTGTTTTTT
>TRBV7-6|NA|NA|TRBJ2-7
CASSSDTQNLYEQYF
TGTGCCAGCAGCTCAGACACGCAGAACCTTTACGAGCAGTACTTC
>TRBV11-2|NA|NA|TRBJ2-2
CASSPPFPGELFF
TGTGCCAGCAGCCCACCGTTCCCCGGGGAGCTGTTTTTT
>TRBV28|TRBD2|NA|TRBJ2-5
CASSLNLAGVGKETQYF
TGTGCCAGCAGTTTAAATCTAGCGGGCGTAGGGAAAGAGACCCAGTACTTC
>TRBV5-4|NA|once|TRBJ2-1
CASSLGESYNEQFF
TGTGCCAGCAGCTTGGGAGAGTCCTACAATGAGCAGTTCTTC
>TRBV9|NA|once|TRBJ2-7
CASSPSATYEQYF
TGTGCCAGCAGCCCGTCGGCCACCTACGAGCAGTACTTC
>TRBV2|NA|NA|TRBJ2-7
CASSEGNYEQYF
TGTGCCAGCAGCGAAGGAAACTACGAGCAGTACTTC
>TRBV5-1|TRBD1|NA|TRBJ2-7
CASSLVVDRLSYEQYF
TGCGCCAGCAGCTTGGTCGTGGACAGGCTCTCCTACGAGCAGTACTTC
>TRBV11-3|TRBD2|NA|TRBJ2-1
CASSPRTSSYNEQFF
TGTGCCAGCAGCCCTAGGACTAGCTCCTACAATGAGCAGTTCTTC
>TRBV9|NA|once|TRBJ2-2
CASSGRAQNTGELFF
TGTGCCAGCAGCGGCCGGGCCCAGAACACCGGGGAGCTGTTTTTT
>TRBV10-1|NA|NA|TRBJ2-3
CASSDKNPGTDTQYF
TGCGCCAGCAGCGACAAAAATCCAGGCACAGATACGCAGTATTTT
>TRBV5-1|NA|NA|TRBJ2-2
CASSPDGGHTGELFF
TGCGCCAGCAGCCCGGACGGGGGCCACACCGGGGAGCTGTTTTTT
>TRBV5-4|TRBD2|NA|TRBJ2-1
CASSLAGGLHNEQFF
TGTGCCAGCAGCTTGGCGGGAGGCCTCCACAATGAGCAGTTCTTC
>TRBV14|TRBD1|NA|TRBJ2-1
CASSQERQGGNEQFF
TGTGCCAGCAGCCAAGAAAGACAGGGGGGGAATGAGCAGTTCTTC
>TRBV7-3|TRBD1|NA|TRBJ2-1
CASSTGTGVWNEQFF
TGTGCCAGCAGTACCGGGACAGGGGTCTGGAATGAGCAGTTCTTC
>TRBV6-5|TRBD1|NA|TRBJ2-1
CASSYSVTGLDNEQFF
TGTGCCAGCAGTTATAGCGTGACAGGGTTAGACAATGAGCAGTTCTTC
>TRBV5-1|NA|NA|TRBJ2-2
CASSTDTGSSTGELFF
TGCGCCAGCAGCACCGACACGGGGTCGAGCACCGGGGAGCTGTTTTTT
>TRBV5-1|TRBD2|NA|TRBJ2-1
CASSTGLAGSDEQFF
TGCGCCAGCAGCACGGGACTAGCGGGATCCGATGAGCAGTTCTTC
>TRBV5-1|TRBD1|NA|TRBJ2-7
CASSLAGTESYEQYF
TGCGCCAGCAGCTTGGCAGGGACAGAGTCCTACGAGCAGTACTTC
>TRBV28|TRBD2|NA|TRBJ2-1
CASSPTILIAGGKYNEQFF
TGTGCCAGCAGTCCTACTATCCTTATAGCGGGAGGAAAATACAATGAGCAGTTCTTC
>TRBV5-1|NA|NA|TRBJ2-7
CASSGDVDLGTREQYF
TGCGCCAGCAGCGGAGATGTGGATCTCGGTACAAGGGAGCAGTACTTC
>TRBV7-2|NA|NA|TRBJ2-3
CASSLIPTDTQYF
TGTGCCAGCAGTCTCATACCCACAGATACGCAGTATTTT
>TRBV6-1|NA|NA|TRBJ2-2
CASSEAYPSTGELFF
TGTGCCAGCAGTGAAGCGTATCCGAGCACCGGGGAGCTGTTTTTT
>TRBV5-1|NA|NA|TRBJ2-5
CASSLEVPRETQYF
TGCGCCAGCAGCTTGGAAGTTCCTCGGGAGACCCAGTACTTC
>TRBV18|NA|NA|TRBJ2-2
CASSPPVGTGELFF
TGTGCCAGCTCACCCCCCGTTGGCACCGGGGAGCTGTTTTTT
>TRBV5-1|NA|once|TRBJ2-1
CASSLTLSSYNEQFF
TGCGCCAGCAGCTTGACTCTCAGCTCCTACAATGAGCAGTTCTTC
>TRBV9|TRBD2|NA|TRBJ2-3
CASSTWTSGSADTQYF
TGTGCCAGCAGCACTTGGACTAGCGGGAGTGCAGATACGCAGTATTTT
>TRBV28|NA|NA|TRBJ2-7
CASTSSSYEQYF
TGTGCCAGCACTTCATCCTCCTACGAGCAGTACTTC
>TRBV7-9|TRBD2|NA|TRBJ2-1
CASSPKGSGRYNEQFF
TGTGCCAGCAGCCCCAAAGGGAGCGGGAGATACAATGAGCAGTTCTTC
>TRBV4-1|NA|NA|TRBJ2-7
CASSLGGLAFSYEQYF
TGCGCCAGCAGCCTTGGGGGACTCGCTTTCTCCTACGAGCAGTACTTC
>TRBV6-6|NA|NA|TRBJ1-1
CASSYGGAEAFF
TGTGCCAGCAGTTACGGGGGAGCTGAAGCTTTCTTT
>TRBV11-2|TRBD1|NA|TRBJ2-1
CASTLIGQGADEQFF
TGTGCCAGCACCCTAATCGGACAGGGGGCAGATGAGCAGTTCTTC
>TRBV9|NA|NA|TRBJ2-3
CASSVAQYF
TGTGCCAGCAGCGTAGCGCAGTATTTT
>TRBV7-8|TRBD2|NA|TRBJ2-1
CASSLQTRESKNEQFF
TGTGCCAGCAGCCTTCAGACGCGGGAGTCCAAAAATGAGCAGTTCTTC
>TRBV2|NA|NA|TRBJ2-7
CASSEAQLGPKDEQYF
TGTGCCAGCAGTGAAGCGCAATTGGGCCCGAAGGACGAGCAGTACTTC
>TRBV7-9|NA|NA|TRBJ2-7
CASSQHNAGNEQYF
TGTGCCAGCAGCCAACATAACGCAGGTAACGAGCAGTACTTC
>TRBV27|TRBD2|NA|TRBJ2-1
CASSLLTSGVLKEQFF
TGTGCCAGCAGTTTATTGACTAGCGGGGTGTTGAAGGAGCAGTTCTTC
>TRBV7-9|TRBD2|NA|TRBJ2-7
CASIGTSGASYEQYF
TGTGCCAGCATCGGGACTAGCGGGGCCTCCTACGAGCAGTACTTC
>TRBV6-1|TRBD1|NA|TRBJ1-1
CASSGDRLEAFF
TGTGCCAGCAGCGGGGACAGGTTAGAAGCTTTCTTT
>TRBV11-2|NA|NA|TRBJ2-7
CASSFPTGVGSYEQYF
TGTGCCAGCAGCTTTCCGACGGGGGTCGGCTCCTACGAGCAGTACTTC
>TRBV19|NA|NA|TRBJ1-1
CASSTGGVTEAFF
TGTGCCAGTAGTACTGGAGGGGTCACTGAAGCTTTCTTT
>TRBV6-1|NA|NA|TRBJ1-5
CASSELVQPQHF
TGTGCCAGCAGTGAATTGGTTCAGCCCCAGCATTTT
>TRBV7-2|NA|NA|TRBJ2-1
CASSYSPRPRRDSYNEQFF
TGTGCCAGCAGCTACTCCCCCCGTCCCAGACGAGATTCCTACAATGAGCAGTTCTTC
>TRBV7-9|TRBD1|NA|TRBJ2-7
CASSKDRAFTYEQYF
TGTGCCAGCAGCAAGGACAGGGCTTTCACCTACGAGCAGTACTTC
>TRBV29-1|TRBD2|NA|TRBJ2-7
CSVVGPSGRNEQYF
TGCAGCGTTGTGGGACCTAGCGGCCGGAACGAGCAGTACTTC